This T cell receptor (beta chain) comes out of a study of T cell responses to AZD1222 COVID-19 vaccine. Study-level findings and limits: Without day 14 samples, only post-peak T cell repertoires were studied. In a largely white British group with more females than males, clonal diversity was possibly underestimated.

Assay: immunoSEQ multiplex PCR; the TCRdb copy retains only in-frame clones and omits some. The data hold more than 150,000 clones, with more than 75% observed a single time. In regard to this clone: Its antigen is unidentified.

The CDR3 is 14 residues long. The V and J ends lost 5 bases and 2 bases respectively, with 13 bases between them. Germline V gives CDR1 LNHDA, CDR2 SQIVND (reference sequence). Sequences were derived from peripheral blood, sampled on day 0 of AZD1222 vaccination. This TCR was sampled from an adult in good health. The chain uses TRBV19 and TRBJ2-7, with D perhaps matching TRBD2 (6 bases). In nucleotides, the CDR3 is TGTGCCAGTAGTGTACGGGGGTTTCCCTACGAGCAGTACTTC. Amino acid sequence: CASSVRGFPYEQYF. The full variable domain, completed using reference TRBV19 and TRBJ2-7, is DGGITQSPKYLFRKEGQNVTLSCEQNLNHDAMYWYRQDPGQGLRLIYYSQIVNDFQKGDIAEGYSVSREKKESFPLTVTSAQKNPTAFYLCASSVRGFPYEQYFGPGTRLTVT.